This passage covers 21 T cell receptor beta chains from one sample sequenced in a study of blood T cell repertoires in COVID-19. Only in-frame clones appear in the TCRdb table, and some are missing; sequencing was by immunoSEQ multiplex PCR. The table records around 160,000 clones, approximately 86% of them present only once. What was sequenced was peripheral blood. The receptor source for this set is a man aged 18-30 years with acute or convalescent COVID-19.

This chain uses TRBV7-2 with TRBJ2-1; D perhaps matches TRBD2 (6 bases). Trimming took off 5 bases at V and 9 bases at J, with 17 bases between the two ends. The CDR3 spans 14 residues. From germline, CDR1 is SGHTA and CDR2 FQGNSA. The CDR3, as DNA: TGTGCCAGCAGCATTCCCGGGACTCGGGTTGAGCAGTTCTTC. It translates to CASSIPGTRVEQFF.

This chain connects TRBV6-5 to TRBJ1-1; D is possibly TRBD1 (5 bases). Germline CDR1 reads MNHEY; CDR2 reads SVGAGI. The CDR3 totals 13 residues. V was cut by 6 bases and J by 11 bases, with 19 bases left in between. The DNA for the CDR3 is TGTGCCAGCAGGGACCTCAAGCAGGGACTGGCTTTCTTT. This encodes CASRDLKQGLAFF.

Here the CDR3 reads CASSDPRDRGFYEQYV. The CDR3 DNA reads TGTGCCAGCAGTGACCCCCGGGACAGGGGGTTTTACGAGCAGTACGTC. This sequence joins TRBV6-1 and TRBJ2-7; 11 nucleotides align to TRBD1. Germline trimming cut 3 bases from V and 4 bases from J; bases unmatched to any gene: 8. The CDR3 is 16 amino acids. CDR1 is MNHNS and CDR2 is SASEGT in the germline V gene.

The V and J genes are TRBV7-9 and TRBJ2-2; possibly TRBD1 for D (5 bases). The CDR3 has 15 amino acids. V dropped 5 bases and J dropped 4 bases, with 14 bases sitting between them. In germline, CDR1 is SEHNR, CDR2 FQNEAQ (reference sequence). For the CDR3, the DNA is TGTGCCAGCAGCGAATCGGGCAGGGCCACCGGGGAGCTGTTTTTT. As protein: CASSESGRATGELFF.

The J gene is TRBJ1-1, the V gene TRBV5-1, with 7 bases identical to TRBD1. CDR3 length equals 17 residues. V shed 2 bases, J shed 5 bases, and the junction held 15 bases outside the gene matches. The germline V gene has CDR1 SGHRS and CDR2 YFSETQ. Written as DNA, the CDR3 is TGCGCCAGCAGCTTACGACAAGGACAGGCGGGTAGGACTGAAGCTTTCTTT. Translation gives CASSLRQGQAGRTEAFF.

CDR3 DNA: TGTGCCAGCAGCGACAATCCAAACACTGAAGCTTTCTTT. Protein sequence: CASSDNPNTEAFF. The rearrangement uses TRBV6-5 and TRBJ1-1; D uncertain. V lost 6 bases and J 2 bases, leaving 10 bases between the germline ends. Germline CDR1 MNHEY, CDR2 SVGAGI. The CDR3 is 13 amino acids.

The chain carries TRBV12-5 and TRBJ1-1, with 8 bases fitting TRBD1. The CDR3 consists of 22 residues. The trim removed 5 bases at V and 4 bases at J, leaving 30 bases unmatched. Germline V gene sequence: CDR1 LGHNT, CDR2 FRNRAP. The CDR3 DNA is TGTGCTAGTGGTCTCCCCTCGGGACAGGTCCCATCCAGGCGTTTCCAGTTCACTGAAGCTTTCTTT. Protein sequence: CASGLPSGQVPSRRFQFTEAFF.

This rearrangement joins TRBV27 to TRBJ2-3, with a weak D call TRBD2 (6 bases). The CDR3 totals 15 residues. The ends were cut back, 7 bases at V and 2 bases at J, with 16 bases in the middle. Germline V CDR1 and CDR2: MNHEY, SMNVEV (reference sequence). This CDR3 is CASTTDGLSTDTQYF. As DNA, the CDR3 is TGTGCCAGCACTACGGACGGACTATCCACAGATACGCAGTATTTT.

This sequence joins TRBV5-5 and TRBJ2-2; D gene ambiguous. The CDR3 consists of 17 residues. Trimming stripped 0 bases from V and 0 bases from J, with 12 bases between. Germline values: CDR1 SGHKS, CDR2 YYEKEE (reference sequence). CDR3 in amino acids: CASSLVTPRANTGELFF. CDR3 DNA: TGTGCCAGCAGCTTGGTGACCCCACGGGCGAACACCGGGGAGCTGTTTTTT. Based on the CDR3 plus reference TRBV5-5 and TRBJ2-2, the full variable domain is DAGVTQSPTHLIKTRGQQVTLRCSPISGHKSVSWYQQVLGQGPQFIFQYYEKEERGRGNFPDRFSARQFPNYSSELNVNALLLGDSALYLCASSLVTPRANTGELFFGEGSRLTVL.

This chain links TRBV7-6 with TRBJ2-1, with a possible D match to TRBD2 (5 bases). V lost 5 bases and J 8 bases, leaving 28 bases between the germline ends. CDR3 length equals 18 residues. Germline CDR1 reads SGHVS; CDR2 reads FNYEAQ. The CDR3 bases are TGTGCCAGCAGCACCCCCTTGACGAGGGCAGGTAGCGACCATGAGCAGTTCTTC. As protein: CASSTPLTRAGSDHEQFF.

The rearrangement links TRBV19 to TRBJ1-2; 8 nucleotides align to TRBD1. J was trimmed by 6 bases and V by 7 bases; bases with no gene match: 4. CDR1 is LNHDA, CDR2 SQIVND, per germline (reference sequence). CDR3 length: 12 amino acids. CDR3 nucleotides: TGTGCCAGTATCGGACAGGGAGATGGCTACACCTTC. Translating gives CASIGQGDGYTF.

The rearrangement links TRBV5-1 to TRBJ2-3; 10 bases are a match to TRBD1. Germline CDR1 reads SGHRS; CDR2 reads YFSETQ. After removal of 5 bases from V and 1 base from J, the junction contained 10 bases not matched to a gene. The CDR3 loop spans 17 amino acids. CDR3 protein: CASSSLPTGGGTDTQYF. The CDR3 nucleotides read TGCGCCAGCAGTTCCCTTCCGACAGGGGGCGGCACAGATACGCAGTATTTT.

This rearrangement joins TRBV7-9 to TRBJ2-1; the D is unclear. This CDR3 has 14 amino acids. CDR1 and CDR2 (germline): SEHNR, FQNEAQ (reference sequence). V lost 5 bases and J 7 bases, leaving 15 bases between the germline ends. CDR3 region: CASSLAISGNEQFF. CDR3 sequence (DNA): TGTGCCAGCAGCCTCGCAATATCCGGTAATGAGCAGTTCTTC.

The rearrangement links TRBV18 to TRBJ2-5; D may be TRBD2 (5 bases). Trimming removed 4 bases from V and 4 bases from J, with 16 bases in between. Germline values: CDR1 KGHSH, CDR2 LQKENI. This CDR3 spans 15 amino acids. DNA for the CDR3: TGTGCCAGCTCACAAACGGGGAGCAACGGAGAGACCCAGTACTTC. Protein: CASSQTGSNGETQYF. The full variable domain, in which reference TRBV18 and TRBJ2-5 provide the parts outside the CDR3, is NAGVMQNPRHLVRRRGQEARLRCSPMKGHSHVYWYRQLPEEGLKFMVYLQKENIIDESGMPKERFSAEFPKEGPSILRIQQVVRGDSAAYFCASSQTGSNGETQYFGPGTRLLVL.

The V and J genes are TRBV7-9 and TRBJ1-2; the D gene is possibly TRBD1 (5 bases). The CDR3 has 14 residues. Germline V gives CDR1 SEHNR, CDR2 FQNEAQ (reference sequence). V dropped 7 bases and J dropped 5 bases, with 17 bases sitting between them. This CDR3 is CASTQNRGQYGYTF. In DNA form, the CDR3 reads TGTGCCAGCACCCAAAATAGGGGTCAGTATGGCTACACCTTC.

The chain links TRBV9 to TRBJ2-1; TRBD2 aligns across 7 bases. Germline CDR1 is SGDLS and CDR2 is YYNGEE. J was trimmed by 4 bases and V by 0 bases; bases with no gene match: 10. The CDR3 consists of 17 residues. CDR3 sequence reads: CASSVAPGGSNYNEQFF. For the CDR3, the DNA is TGTGCCAGCAGCGTAGCCCCGGGGGGTTCTAATTACAATGAGCAGTTCTTC.

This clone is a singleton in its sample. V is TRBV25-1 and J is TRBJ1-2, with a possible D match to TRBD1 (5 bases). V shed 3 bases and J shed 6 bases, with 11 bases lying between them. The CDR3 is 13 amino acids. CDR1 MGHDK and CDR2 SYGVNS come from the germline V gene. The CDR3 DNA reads TGTGCCAGCAGTGACAGGGTTTGGGATGGCTACACCTTC. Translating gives CASSDRVWDGYTF.

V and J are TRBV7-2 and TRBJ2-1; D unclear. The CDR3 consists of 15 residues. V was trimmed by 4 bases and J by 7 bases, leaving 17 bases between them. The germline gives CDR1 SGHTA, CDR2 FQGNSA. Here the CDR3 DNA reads TGTGCCAGCAGCTCCCGGGTCCTATCTTCAAATGAGCAGTTCTTC. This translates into CASSSRVLSSNEQFF.

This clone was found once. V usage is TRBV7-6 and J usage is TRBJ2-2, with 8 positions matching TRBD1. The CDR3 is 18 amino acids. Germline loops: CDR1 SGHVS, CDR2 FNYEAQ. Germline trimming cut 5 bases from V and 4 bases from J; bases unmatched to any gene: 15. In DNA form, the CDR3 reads TGTGCCAGCAGCCAAACGGGACAGGCCTCCAGAGGCACCGGGGAGCTGTTTTTT. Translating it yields CASSQTGQASRGTGELFF.

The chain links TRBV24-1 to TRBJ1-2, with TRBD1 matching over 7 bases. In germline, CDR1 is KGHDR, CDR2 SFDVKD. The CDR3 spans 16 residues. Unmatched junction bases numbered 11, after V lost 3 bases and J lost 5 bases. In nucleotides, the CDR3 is TGTGCCACCAGTGATCCCCGGGACAGTAGTTTTTATGGCTACACCTTC. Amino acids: CATSDPRDSSFYGYTF.

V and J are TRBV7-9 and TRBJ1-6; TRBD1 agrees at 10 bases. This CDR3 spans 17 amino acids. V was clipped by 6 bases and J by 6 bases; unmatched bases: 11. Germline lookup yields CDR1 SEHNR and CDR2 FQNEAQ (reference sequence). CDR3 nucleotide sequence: TGTGCCAGCAGTAAATTCCGGGACAGGGGACGTAATTCACCCCTCCACTTT. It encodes CASSKFRDRGRNSPLHF.